These 8 T cell receptor beta chains were all obtained from the same sample, sequenced in a study of cytomegalovirus exposure and HLA in healthy donors. In the PCR, 60 Vbeta and 13 Jbeta primers were used. Only in-frame clones appear in the TCRdb table, and some are missing; sequencing was by immunoSEQ multiplex PCR. The sample carries approximately 130,000 clones, 82% recorded once. Sequencing input: PBMCs. The source of these receptors is a boy under 18 in good health and CMV-seronegative.

The chain carries TRBV14 and TRBJ2-7; D gene unclear. The germline V gene has CDR1 SGHDN and CDR2 FVKESK. The germline V and J ends were trimmed by 1 base and 4 bases, with 8 bases remaining between them. The CDR3 consists of 13 residues. The CDR3 reads CASSQVGGYEQYF. The CDR3 bases are TGTGCCAGCAGCCAAGTAGGCGGTTACGAGCAGTACTTC.

The CDR3 loop is CASSYQDRGEQFF. The CDR3 DNA sequence: TGTGCCAGCAGTTATCAGGACAGGGGTGAGCAGTTCTTC. This chain joins TRBV6-5 and TRBJ2-1; TRBD1 aligns across 9 bases. After removal of 3 bases from V and 9 bases from J, the junction contained 3 bases not matched to a gene. Germline V gene sequence: CDR1 MNHEY, CDR2 SVGAGI. This CDR3 spans 13 amino acids.

The CDR3 DNA reads as TGTGCCAGCAAAACAGGGGAGACAGATACGCAGTATTTT. Translated, it gives CASKTGETDTQYF. The gene calls are TRBV5-4 and TRBJ2-3, with 7 bases matching TRBD1. The V gene end was trimmed by 6 bases and the J gene end by 3 bases; junction bases not matched to a gene: 4. The CDR3 totals 13 residues. Germline CDR1 reads SGHNT; CDR2 reads YYREEE (reference sequence).

This chain uses TRBV6-5 with TRBJ2-7; TRBD2 matches 13 bases. J gave up 5 bases and V 6 bases, and 4 bases lay outside the gene matches. The CDR3 is 14 amino acids. From germline, CDR1 is MNHEY and CDR2 SVGAGI. CDR3 DNA sequence: TGTGCCAGCAGCCCAGGACTAGCGGGAGACGAGCAGTACTTC. It translates to CASSPGLAGDEQYF.

The chain recombines TRBV12-5 with TRBJ2-7; D may be TRBD2 (6 bases). The germline gives CDR1 LGHNT, CDR2 FRNRAP. There are 13 residues in the CDR3. The V end lost 7 bases, the J end lost 5 bases, and 15 bases lay between the germline ends. Here the CDR3 reads CASVGGLADEQYF. The DNA for the CDR3 is TGTGCTAGTGTGGGGGGACTTGCGGACGAGCAGTACTTC.

This chain connects TRBV7-9 to TRBJ2-2; TRBD1 agrees at 7 bases. The CDR3 consists of 15 residues. The germline gives CDR1 SEHNR, CDR2 FQNEAQ (reference sequence). V lost 5 bases to trimming and J lost 7 bases; unmatched junction nucleotides: 10. CDR3 sequence reads: CASSLGDRANGELFF. CDR3 bases: TGTGCCAGCAGCCTAGGTGACAGGGCCAACGGGGAGCTGTTTTTT.

This chain links TRBV19 with TRBJ2-2, with 8 bases identical to TRBD2. Germline values: CDR1 LNHDA, CDR2 SQIVND (reference sequence). There are 15 residues in the CDR3. Trimming took 5 bases from V and 6 from J; bases not matched to a gene: 8. This CDR3 is CASSALAGGSGELFF. CDR3 in DNA: TGTGCCAGTAGTGCCCTAGCGGGCGGGTCCGGGGAGCTGTTTTTT.

The chain uses TRBV4-1 and TRBJ2-1, with 14 bases that match TRBD2. CDR1 MGHRA and CDR2 YSYEKL come from the germline V gene. The V gene end was trimmed by 1 base and the J gene end by 7 bases; junction bases not matched to a gene: 9. The CDR3 extends over 18 amino acids. Written as DNA, the CDR3 is TGCGCCAGCAGCCAAGGACTAGCGGGAGGGCCAACAAGAAATGAGCAGTTCTTC. Translation: CASSQGLAGGPTRNEQFF.